The 25 T cell receptor beta chains reported below all come from one sample, sequenced in a study of identical twins. MiXCR was run by TCRdb on the 5' RACE reads, yielding one entry per CDR3 protein. Among 280,000 or so distinct CDR3 sequences, 8% to 9% were seen once, and the ten largest hold approximately 2.1%. These data also formed part of another study, on yellow fever vaccine responses in identical twins.

Specimen: memory (CD45RO+) T cells sorted from blood. The origin of the receptors is a woman under 30 in good health.

This sequence joins TRBV6-5 and TRBJ1-2; 7 bases are shared with TRBD1. There are 17 residues in the CDR3. Germline V lookup: CDR1 MNHEY, CDR2 SVGAGI. Trimming took 4 bases from V and 2 from J; bases not matched to a gene: 13. The CDR3 loop is CASSSTPWDSSNYGYTF. In DNA form, the CDR3 reads TGTGCCAGCAGTTCTACGCCCTGGGACAGCTCAAACTATGGCTACACCTTC.

This rearrangement joins TRBV28 to TRBJ2-5; the D is unclear. CDR1 is MDHEN, CDR2 SYDVKM, per germline. V lost 1 base and J 5 bases, leaving 5 bases between the germline ends. The CDR3 has 12 amino acids. The CDR3 DNA follows: TGTGCCAGCAGTTTATCGGCGGAGACCCAGTACTTC. This sequence encodes CASSLSAETQYF.

This clonotype was found a few times. V is TRBV4-1 and J is TRBJ2-3; a weak D match, TRBD2 (6 bases). The ends were cut back, 0 bases at V and 3 bases at J, with 19 bases in the middle. The CDR3 totals 18 residues. Germline values: CDR1 MGHRA, CDR2 YSYEKL. The CDR3 coding sequence is TGCGCCAGCAGCCAAGAAGTTATCCGCAGGGACTTGACAGATACGCAGTATTTT. This encodes CASSQEVIRRDLTDTQYF.

The rearrangement joins TRBV19 to TRBJ2-7; 8 nucleotides align to TRBD1. Trimming at V came to 5 bases and at J to 2 bases, leaving 8 bases not matched to a gene. Germline assignment: CDR1 LNHDA and CDR2 SQIVND (reference sequence). The CDR3 runs to 15 residues. CDR3: CASSPGTTGAYEQYV. DNA of the CDR3: TGTGCCAGTAGTCCCGGGACGACAGGGGCCTACGAGCAGTACGTC.

V gene TRBV12-3 or TRBV12-4 combines with J gene TRBJ1-2; a weak D match, TRBD1 (5 bases). Between the trimmed V and J ends, which lost 6 bases and 4 bases, there was a span of 12 bases. There are 13 residues in the CDR3. As DNA, the CDR3 is TGTGCCAGCAGGGGGACGGATTCCTATGGCTACACCTTC. This codes for CASRGTDSYGYTF.

This clonotype was picked up many times. The chain recombines TRBV5-1 with TRBJ2-1; 7 bases are shared with TRBD1. The V gene end was trimmed by 4 bases and the J gene end by 8 bases; junction bases not matched to a gene: 15. Germline V lookup: CDR1 SGHRS, CDR2 YFSETQ. This CDR3 is 16 amino acids long. CDR3 residues: CASSNPRQGRGDEQFF. DNA for the CDR3: TGCGCCAGCAGCAACCCAAGACAGGGTCGCGGCGATGAGCAGTTCTTC.

This clonotype was seen ten or more times. V and J are TRBV12-3 or TRBV12-4 and TRBJ1-2; 12 positions match TRBD1. V dropped 6 bases and J dropped 7; count of bases not matched to a gene: 6. This CDR3 contains 14 residues. The CDR3, as DNA: TGTGCCAGCAGCGACGGGACAGGGGGCCTTGGCTACACCTTC. Protein: CASSDGTGGLGYTF.

This clonotype was seen only a few times. The V call is TRBV28, the J call TRBJ2-1; D is ambiguous. Deletions cut 5 bases from V and 7 bases from J, with 6 bases between. The CDR3 extends over 11 amino acids. Per germline, CDR1 MDHEN and CDR2 SYDVKM. The CDR3 here is CASSPLNEQFF. Written as DNA, the CDR3 is TGTGCCAGCAGTCCCCTGAATGAGCAGTTCTTC.

This clonotype was counted only a few times. The chain carries TRBV7-6 and TRBJ2-3; the D gene could be TRBD1 or TRBD2 (6 bases each). Trimming pared 11 bases from V and 0 bases from J, leaving 18 bases between. The CDR3 is 15 amino acids. Germline CDR1 is SGHVS and CDR2 is FNYEAQ. The DNA of the CDR3 is TGTGCCTCACAGAGGGGGGCGGCGAGCACAGATACGCAGTATTTT. Translating gives CASQRGAASTDTQYF.

The chain joins TRBV9 to TRBJ2-5; D gene uncertain. The ends were cut back, 3 bases at V and 5 bases at J, with 11 bases in the middle. Germline values: CDR1 SGDLS, CDR2 YYNGEE. This CDR3 is 13 amino acids long. The CDR3 is CASSARAGETQYF. The CDR3 DNA follows: TGTGCCAGCAGCGCCCGGGCTGGGGAGACCCAGTACTTC.

The V call is TRBV11-2, the J call TRBJ2-7; D uncertain. There are 12 residues in the CDR3. The germline CDR1 and CDR2 sequences are SGHAT and FQNNGV. With 4 bases removed from V and 1 base from J, the gap between germline ends came to 5 bases. CDR3 protein: CASSYYSYEQYF. The CDR3 coding sequence is TGTGCCAGCAGCTACTATTCCTACGAGCAGTACTTC.

This CDR3 reads CASGPSGSLSYNEQFF. DNA for the CDR3: TGTGCCAGCGGGCCTAGCGGGAGTCTCTCCTACAATGAGCAGTTCTTC. This chain uses TRBV3-1 with TRBJ2-1; 10 nucleotides agree with TRBD2. Germline V lookup: CDR1 LGHDT, CDR2 YNNKEL (reference sequence). V lost 8 bases, J lost 0 bases, and 7 bases stayed unmatched. The CDR3 is 16 amino acids.

This chain joins TRBV7-9 and TRBJ2-7, with D possibly being TRBD1 or TRBD2 (6 bases each). This CDR3 is 14 amino acids long. Per germline, CDR1 SEHNR and CDR2 FQNEAQ (reference sequence). V was cut by 5 bases and J by 7 bases, with 18 bases left in between. DNA of the CDR3: TGTGCCAGCAGCCCCCCGGGGGCTCCCTTGGAGCAGTACGTC. Its translation: CASSPPGAPLEQYV.

This clonotype was counted a few times. The chain links TRBV6-1 to TRBJ1-1; TRBD1 might be the D (6 bases). The germline gives CDR1 MNHNS, CDR2 SASEGT. This CDR3 contains 13 residues. The CDR3 region has the DNA TGTGCTACCTACAGGGTTTCGTTCACTGAAGCTTTCTTT. Translation: CATYRVSFTEAFF.

The chain uses TRBV6-2 or TRBV6-3 and TRBJ2-2, with unresolved D. Germline V gene sequence: CDR1 MNHEY, CDR2 SVGEGT. V was pared by 10 bases and J by 3 bases, with 9 bases between. This CDR3 has 12 amino acids. The CDR3 nucleotides are TGTGCCACCACTCCCTACACCGGGGAGCTGTTTTTT. Translating gives CATTPYTGELFF.

The table lists this clonotype with many counts. J is TRBJ2-1 and V is TRBV6-2 or TRBV6-3, with 7 bases aligning to TRBD1. Germline V gives CDR1 MNHEY, CDR2 SVGEGT. The CDR3 contains 15 residues. Unmatched junction bases numbered 9, after V lost 5 bases and J lost 5 bases. The CDR3 is CASSVQTGFDNEQFF. The CDR3 DNA reads TGTGCCAGCAGTGTTCAGACAGGGTTCGACAATGAGCAGTTCTTC.

This clonotype was seen repeatedly, ten times or more. The chain couples TRBV12-3 or TRBV12-4 to TRBJ2-7, with 8 positions matching TRBD2. V dropped 3 bases and J dropped 2; count of bases not matched to a gene: 9. The CDR3 length is 16 residues. The CDR3: CASSFGTSGPTYEQYF. The CDR3 bases are TGTGCCAGCAGTTTCGGTACTAGCGGTCCGACCTACGAGCAGTACTTC.

This chain joins TRBV3-1 and TRBJ2-5; D uncertain. Looked up from germline, CDR1 is LGHDT and CDR2 is YNNKEL (reference sequence). The length of the CDR3 is 15 residues. V shed 0 bases and J shed 5 bases, with 13 bases lying between them. The CDR3 DNA follows: TGTGCCAGCAGCCAAGACTTTGTCAGGTGGGAGACCCAGTACTTC. It translates to CASSQDFVRWETQYF.

This clonotype was seen repeatedly, ten times or more. The chain joins TRBV7-8 to TRBJ2-2; D gene uncertain. This CDR3 spans 14 amino acids. The germline V gene has CDR1 SGHVS and CDR2 FQNEAQ. Trimming took off 3 bases at V and 5 bases at J, with 10 bases between the two ends. CDR3 coding DNA: TGTGCCAGCAGCTTGATCGGTGAAACCGGGGAGCTGTTTTTT. This codes for CASSLIGETGELFF.

This clonotype showed up many times. The chain carries TRBV5-1 and TRBJ2-1; D is uncertain. Germline V CDR1 and CDR2: SGHRS, YFSETQ. The CDR3 is 13 amino acids. V was shortened by 1 base and J by 5 bases, with 7 bases between the two germline ends. CDR3 residues: CASSLFPDNEQFF. Written as DNA, the CDR3 is TGCGCCAGCAGCTTGTTCCCCGACAATGAGCAGTTCTTC.

This clonotype was seen at least ten times. The J gene is TRBJ2-1, the V gene TRBV7-2; 14 bases fit TRBD2. This CDR3 comprises 19 residues. V dropped 1 base and J dropped 8; count of bases not matched to a gene: 13. The germline CDR1 and CDR2 sequences are SGHTA and FQGNSA. The CDR3 nucleotides read TGTGCCAGCAGCTTAGTCAACCCGGGACTAGCGGGGGTTAGCGATGAGCAGTTCTTC. The encoded protein is CASSLVNPGLAGVSDEQFF.

The chain uses TRBV6-4 and TRBJ2-2; 10 nucleotides agree with TRBD2. Germline V gives CDR1 MRHNA, CDR2 SNTAGT. Losses at the gene ends were 2 bases for V and 3 bases for J; bases not matched to a gene: 9. The CDR3 extends over 18 amino acids. The CDR3 sequence is CASSDGPSGGRDTGELFF. The CDR3 bases are TGTGCCAGCAGTGACGGGCCTAGCGGGGGCCGGGACACCGGGGAGCTGTTTTTT.

This clonotype was observed a few times. The gene calls are TRBV9 and TRBJ2-2, with D perhaps matching TRBD1 or TRBD2 (5 bases each). The CDR3 covers 15 residues. CDR1 and CDR2 from the germline V gene are SGDLS and YYNGEE. V shed 3 bases and J shed 0 bases, with 9 bases lying between them. The CDR3 bases are TGTGCCAGCAGCGGACAGACTACGAACACCGGGGAGCTGTTTTTT. It encodes CASSGQTTNTGELFF. Combining the CDR3 with reference TRBV9 and TRBJ2-2 gives the whole variable domain DSGVTQTPKHLITATGQRVTLRCSPRSGDLSVYWYQQSLDQGLQFLIQYYNGEERAKGNILERFSAQQFPDLHSELNLSSLELGDSALYFCASSGQTTNTGELFFGEGSRLTVL.

This clonotype came up many times. The rearrangement links TRBV12-3 or TRBV12-4 to TRBJ2-5, with a tentative D call TRBD2 (6 bases). CDR3 length equals 15 residues. Trimming pared 1 base from V and 1 base from J, leaving 10 bases between. The chain's CDR3 is CASSLGLDFQETQYF. In DNA, the CDR3 is TGTGCCAGCAGTTTAGGACTAGATTTCCAAGAGACCCAGTACTTC.

Ten or more counts support this clonotype. The chain employs TRBV6-1 and TRBJ2-3, with 12 bases matching TRBD1. The CDR3 is 15 amino acids. The V gene's germline CDR1 is MNHNS and CDR2 SASEGT. With V trimmed by 6 bases and J by 0 bases, 1 base remained unmatched. The DNA for the CDR3 is TGTGCCAGCAGGGGACAGGGGGCTAGCACAGATACGCAGTATTTT. As protein: CASRGQGASTDTQYF.